This T cell receptor (beta chain) was captured by sequencing in a study of shared T cell receptors in the human thymus (dated by TCRdb to 2020 to 2022). Turning to the overall study: The study investigated the way shared, self-reactive T-cell receptor alpha chains are produced in the human thymus.

The CDR3 runs 14 residues from the cysteine to the phenylalanine. This entry keeps only the CDR3 DNA: 42 bases, framed from base 1. According to the germline V gene (reference sequence), CDR1 reads LNHNV and CDR2 reads YYDKDF. A distance of 18 bases separates the germline ends of V and J, which lose 3 bases and 10 bases respectively. A word on this clone: Which antigen it targets is not known. Base quality data are lacking; no much larger clone is found one base away.

Library creation used the immunoSEQ multiplex PCR assay. TCRdb mirrors the immuneACCESS table, restricted to in-frame sequences. Some clones are absent from its copies; in checked studies, under half trace to an unresolved V gene, and the reason for the others is unknown. Across this sample there are some 760,000 clones, with approximately 85% seen only once. The ten top clones hold roughly 0.01% of the sample. These records were also assigned to another study, of human thymus T cells. Taken from the second paper: Immunologically healthy infants undergoing open corrective cardiac surgery for congenital heart defects in Finland were used as donors. Thymus tissue was collected as surgical resects that were removed during corrective cardiac surgery. Both the thymic and the peripheral blood repertoires appeared to show biased V and J gene segment usage. The related research found that thymic TCR repertoires overlapped highly between unrelated individuals. TCR alpha and beta repertoires from roughly 8 infant thymus samples and four related peripheral blood samples were characterized in the study. The cohort included six male and a couple of female infants, with donor ages spanning 7 to 244 days. Thymocytes were mechanically released from the tissue and were stored as pellets of about 10-30 million cells at -70 degrees C. A QIAsymphony instrument was used to extract genomic DNA from frozen cell pellets. Using the immunoSEQ multiplex PCR assay, the TCRB and TCRAD loci were amplified from a standardized quantity of quality-controlled genomic DNA. The amplicons spanned the V(D)J region and were long enough to cover the CDR3 and allow V and J genes to be identified. The amplicons were sequenced on an Illumina platform via the commercial immunoSEQ service. Primer bias and sequencing errors were corrected as previously described, and TCRAD and TCRB definitions were based on the IMGT database. The repertoires were analysed using immunoSEQ Analyzer 3.0 and VDJTools for basic statistics, V/J segment usage, diversity estimates, rarefaction and pairwise overlap. Diversity was estimated with Chao1, ChaoE, Efron-Thisted, Shannon and inverse Simpson indices, and also on datasets down-sampled to the smallest sample. Repertoire overlap used strict matching of CDR3 nucleotide sequence, V gene and J gene, with Jaccard-based multidimensional scaling clustering. On average, approximately 860,000 unique TCRB clonotypes were obtained from thymus samples, compared with 70,000 to 90,000 from blood samples.

This sequence was found in a girl younger than two with a congenital heart defect. Donor details come from another sample of the same person, matched by shared clones. What was sequenced was thymocytes. This chain joins TRBV15 to TRBJ1-1, with no confidently assigned D gene. The CDR3 corresponds to CATSSATLAGRAFF. Here is the DNA: TGTGCCACCAGCAGTGCGACGTTGGCGGGTAGAGCTTTCTTT.